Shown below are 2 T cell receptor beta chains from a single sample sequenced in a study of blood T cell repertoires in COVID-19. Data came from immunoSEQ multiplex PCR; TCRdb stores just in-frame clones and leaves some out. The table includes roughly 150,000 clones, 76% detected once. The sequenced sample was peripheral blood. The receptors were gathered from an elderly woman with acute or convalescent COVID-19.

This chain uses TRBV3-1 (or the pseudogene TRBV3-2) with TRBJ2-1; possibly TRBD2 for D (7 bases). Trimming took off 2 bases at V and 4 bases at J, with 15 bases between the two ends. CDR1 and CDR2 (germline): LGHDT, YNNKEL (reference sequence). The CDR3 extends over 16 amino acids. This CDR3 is CASSQQGLAAYNEQFF. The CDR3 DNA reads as TGTGCCAGCAGCCAACAGGGGCTAGCGGCTTACAATGAGCAGTTCTTC.

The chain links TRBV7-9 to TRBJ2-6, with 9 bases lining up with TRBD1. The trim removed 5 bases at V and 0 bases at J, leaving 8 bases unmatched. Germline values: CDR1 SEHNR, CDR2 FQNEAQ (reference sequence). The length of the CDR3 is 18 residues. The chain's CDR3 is CASSQLQGASSGANVLTF. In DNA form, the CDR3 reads TGTGCCAGCAGCCAATTACAGGGGGCGAGCTCTGGGGCCAACGTCCTGACTTTC.